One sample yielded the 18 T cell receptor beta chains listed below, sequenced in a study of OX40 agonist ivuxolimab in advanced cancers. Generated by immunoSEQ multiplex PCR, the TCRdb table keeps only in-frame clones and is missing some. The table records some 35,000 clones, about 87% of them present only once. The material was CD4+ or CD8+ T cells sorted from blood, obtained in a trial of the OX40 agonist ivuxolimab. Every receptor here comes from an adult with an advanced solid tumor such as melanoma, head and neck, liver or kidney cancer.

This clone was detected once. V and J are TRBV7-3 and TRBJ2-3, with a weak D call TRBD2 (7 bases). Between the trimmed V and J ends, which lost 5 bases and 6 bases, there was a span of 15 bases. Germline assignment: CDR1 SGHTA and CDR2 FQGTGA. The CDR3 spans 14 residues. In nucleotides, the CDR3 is TGTGCCAGCAGCCCGGGGGGCCGGTTGGATACGCAGTATTTT. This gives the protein CASSPGGRLDTQYF.

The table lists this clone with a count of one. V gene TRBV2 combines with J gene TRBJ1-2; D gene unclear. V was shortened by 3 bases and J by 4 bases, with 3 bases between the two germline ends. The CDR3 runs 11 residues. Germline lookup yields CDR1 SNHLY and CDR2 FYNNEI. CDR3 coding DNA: TGTGCCAGCAGTGAGCGCTATGGCTACACCTTC. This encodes CASSERYGYTF.

Here the CDR3 DNA reads TGTGCCAGCAGCTTTTGGCAGGAGACCCAGTACTTC. Translation: CASSFWQETQYF. This chain connects TRBV7-2 to TRBJ2-5; D remains unclear. The V gene's germline CDR1 is SGHTA and CDR2 FQGNSA. Trimming left V 3 bases short and J 5 bases short, with 7 bases between. The CDR3 has 12 residues.

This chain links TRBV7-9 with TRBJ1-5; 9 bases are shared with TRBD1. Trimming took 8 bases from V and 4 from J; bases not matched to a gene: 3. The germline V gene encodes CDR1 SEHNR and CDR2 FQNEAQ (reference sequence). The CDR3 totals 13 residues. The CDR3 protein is CASAGQGNQPQHF. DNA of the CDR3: TGTGCCAGCGCGGGACAGGGAAATCAGCCCCAGCATTTT.

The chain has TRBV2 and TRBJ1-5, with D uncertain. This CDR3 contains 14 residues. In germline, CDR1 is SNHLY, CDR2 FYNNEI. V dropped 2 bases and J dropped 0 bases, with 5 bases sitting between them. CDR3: CASSELYSNQPQHF. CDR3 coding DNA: TGTGCCAGCAGTGAACTCTATAGCAATCAGCCCCAGCATTTT.

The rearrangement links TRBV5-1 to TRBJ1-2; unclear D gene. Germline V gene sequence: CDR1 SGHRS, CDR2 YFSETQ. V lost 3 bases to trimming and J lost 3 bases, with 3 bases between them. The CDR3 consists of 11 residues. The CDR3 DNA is TGCGCCAGCAGCTCGGACTATGGCTACACCTTC. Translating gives CASSSDYGYTF.

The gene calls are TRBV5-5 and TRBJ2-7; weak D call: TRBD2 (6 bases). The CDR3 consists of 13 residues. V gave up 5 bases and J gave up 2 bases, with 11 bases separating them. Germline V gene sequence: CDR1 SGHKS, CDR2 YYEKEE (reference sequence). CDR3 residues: CASSWGVTYEQYF. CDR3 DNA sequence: TGTGCCAGCAGTTGGGGGGTTACCTACGAGCAGTACTTC.

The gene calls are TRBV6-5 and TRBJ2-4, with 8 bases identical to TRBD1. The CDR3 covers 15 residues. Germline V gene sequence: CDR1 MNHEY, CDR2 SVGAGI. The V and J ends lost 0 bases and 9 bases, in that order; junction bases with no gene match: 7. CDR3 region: CASSYSGTGEGIQYF. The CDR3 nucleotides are TGTGCCAGCAGTTACTCAGGGACAGGTGAAGGCATTCAGTACTTC.

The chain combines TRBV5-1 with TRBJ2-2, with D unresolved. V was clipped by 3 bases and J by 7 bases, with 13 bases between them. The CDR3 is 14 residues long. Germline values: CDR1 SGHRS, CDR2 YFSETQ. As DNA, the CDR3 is TGCGCCAGCAGCTCCTTTCAACTGATCGGGGAGCTGTTTTTT. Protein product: CASSSFQLIGELFF.

This CDR3 is CASSDPALGTDTQYF. The CDR3 DNA reads as TGTGCCAGCAGTGATCCCGCGCTCGGCACAGATACGCAGTATTTT. This chain connects TRBV6-1 to TRBJ2-3; no firm D call. The V end was cut by 3 bases, the J end by 1 base, with 11 bases between. Germline values: CDR1 MNHNS, CDR2 SASEGT. This CDR3 spans 15 amino acids.

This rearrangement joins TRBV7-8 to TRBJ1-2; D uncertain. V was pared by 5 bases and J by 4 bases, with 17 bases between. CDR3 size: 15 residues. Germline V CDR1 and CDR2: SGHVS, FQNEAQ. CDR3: CASSPERGLSYGYTF. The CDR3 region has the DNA TGTGCCAGCAGCCCGGAACGGGGATTAAGCTATGGCTACACCTTC. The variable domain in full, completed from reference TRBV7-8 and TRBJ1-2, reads GAGVSQSPRYKVAKRGQDVALRCDPISGHVSLFWYQQALGQGPEFLTYFQNEAQLDKSGLPSDRFFAERPEGSVSTLKIQRTQQEDSAVYLCASSPERGLSYGYTFGSGTRLTVV.

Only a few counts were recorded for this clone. CDR3 coding DNA: TGTGCCAGCAGACCCGACTACGGTAGCGGCGGTTACGAGCAGTACTTC. Protein: CASRPDYGSGGYEQYF. V is TRBV6-6 and J is TRBJ2-7; the D gene is possibly TRBD2 (6 bases). There are 16 residues in the CDR3. The germline V and J ends were trimmed by 6 bases and 4 bases, with 22 bases remaining between them. The V gene's germline CDR1 is MNHNY and CDR2 SVGAGI (reference sequence).

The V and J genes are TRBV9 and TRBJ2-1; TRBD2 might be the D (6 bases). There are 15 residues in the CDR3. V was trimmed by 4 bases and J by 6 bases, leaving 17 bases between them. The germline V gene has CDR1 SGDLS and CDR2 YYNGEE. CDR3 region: CASSPRDGTFNEQFF. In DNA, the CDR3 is TGTGCCAGCAGCCCCCGGGACGGGACTTTCAATGAGCAGTTCTTC.

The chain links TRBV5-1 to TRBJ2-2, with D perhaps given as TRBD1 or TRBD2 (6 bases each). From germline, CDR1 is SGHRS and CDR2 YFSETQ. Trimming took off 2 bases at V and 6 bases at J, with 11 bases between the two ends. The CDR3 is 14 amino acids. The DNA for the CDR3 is TGCGCCAGCAGCTTAGAAAGGGGGGCCGGGGAGCTGTTTTTT. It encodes CASSLERGAGELFF.

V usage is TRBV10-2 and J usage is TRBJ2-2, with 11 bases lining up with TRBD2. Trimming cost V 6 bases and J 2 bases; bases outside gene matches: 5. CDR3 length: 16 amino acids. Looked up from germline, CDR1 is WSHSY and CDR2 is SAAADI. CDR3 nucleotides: TGCGCCAGCAGAATGGGACTAGCGGAAAACACCGGGGAGCTGTTTTTT. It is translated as CASRMGLAENTGELFF.

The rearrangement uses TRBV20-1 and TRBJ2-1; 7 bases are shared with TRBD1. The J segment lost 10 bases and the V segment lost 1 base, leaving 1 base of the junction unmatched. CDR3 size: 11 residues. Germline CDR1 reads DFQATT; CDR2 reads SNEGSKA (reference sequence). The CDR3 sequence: CSARADREQFF. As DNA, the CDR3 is TGCAGTGCTAGAGCGGACAGGGAGCAGTTCTTC.

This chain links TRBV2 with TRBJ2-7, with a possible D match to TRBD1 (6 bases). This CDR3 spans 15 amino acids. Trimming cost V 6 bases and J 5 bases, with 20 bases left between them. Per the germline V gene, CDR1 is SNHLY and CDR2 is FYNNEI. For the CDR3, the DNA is TGTGCCAGCAGGGTAATTCAACAGGGCTCGAACGAGCAGTACTTC. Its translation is CASRVIQQGSNEQYF.

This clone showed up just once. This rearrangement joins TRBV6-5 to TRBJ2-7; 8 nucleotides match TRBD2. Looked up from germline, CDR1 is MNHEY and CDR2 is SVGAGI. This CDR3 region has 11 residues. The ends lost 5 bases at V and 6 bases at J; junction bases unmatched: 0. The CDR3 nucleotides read TGTGCCAGCAGTAGCGGGGGCGAGCAGTACTTC. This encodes CASSSGGEQYF.